This TCR beta chain was sequenced during a study of identical twins. Whole-study results and caveats: Alpha sequences out of frame and shared by twins had excess low generation probability.

This clonotype has only a few counts. Its antigen is unidentified. V gave up 0 bases and J gave up 4 bases, with 11 bases separating them. CDR3 length equals 16 residues. Germline V gene lookup returns CDR1 SGHRS and CDR2 YFSETQ. TCRdb reprocessed the 5' RACE reads with MiXCR, giving one entry per CDR3 protein. The sample gives approximately 260,000 distinct CDR3 sequences, about 8% of which show up once; less than 4% is in the top ten. These records were also assigned to another study, of yellow fever vaccine responses in identical twins.

Sequencing was carried out using CD8+ T cells sorted from blood. The receptor was isolated from a woman under 30 in good health. This chain uses TRBV5-1 with TRBJ2-6; TRBD2 is a possible D gene (6 bases). The CDR3 loop is CASSLDWEAGANVLTF. The CDR3 DNA sequence: TGCGCCAGCAGCTTGGATTGGGAGGCCGGGGCCAACGTCCTGACTTTC.